This T cell receptor (beta chain) was identified in a study of T-cell reconstitution after alpha-beta-depleted transplantation in children. V was trimmed by 0 bases and J by 11 bases, leaving 9 bases between them. The CDR3 runs 12 residues. CDR1 is LGHNA and CDR2 is YNFKEQ in the germline V gene. As it was prepared, the TCRbeta library received unique molecular identifiers. TCRdb redid the calling of the PCR reads with MiXCR, one entry per CDR3 protein. The sample yields 750,000 to 950,000 distinct CDR3 sequences, approximately 15% seen once. The sample holds a few counts of this clonotype. V gene TRBV4-2 combines with J gene TRBJ2-3; D perhaps matches TRBD2 (6 bases). The sequencing here drew on PBMCs, mostly from graft donor cells, taken 360 days after TCRalphabeta/CD19-depleted stem cell transplant. The receptor was derived from a male patient younger than 18 who had a stem cell transplant for acute lymphoblastic leukemia, so the T cells may come from the graft donor. CDR3 residues: CASSQEAGGQYF. CDR3 bases: TGTGCCAGCAGCCAAGAGGCCGGGGGGCAGTATTTT.